The rows below give T cell receptor beta chains drawn from one sample of a study of vaccination and CD4 T cells after COVID-19. Each CDR3 protein is one row after TCRdb ran MiXCR on the PCR reads. Counted here are approximately 6,000 distinct CDR3 sequences, approximately 40% occurring once; the ten biggest clones make up around 40%. Their antigens are not known. What was sequenced was CD4+ T cells from blood, cultured in vitro. Source of these receptors: a human donor in good health. Each CDR3 is given with its conserved first and last residue. Each record gives: J gene, V gene, CDR3 protein.

TRBJ1-5	TRBV19	CASETTHRGQDQPQHF
TRBJ2-7	TRBV27	CASSPRHLSYEQYF
TRBJ1-5	TRBV27	CASSPTVSGQPQHF
TRBJ1-6	TRBV20-1	CSARRAENSPLHF
TRBJ2-5	TRBV11-3	CASSPGLAGGKETQYF
TRBJ1-1	TRBV27	CASSFSAGFTEAFF
TRBJ1-5	TRBV19	CASSTTRNQPQHF
TRBJ1-6	TRBV30	CAWSVDRISSYNSPLHF
TRBJ1-2	TRBV5-5	CASSLEWGLGYGYTF
TRBJ1-2	TRBV30	CAWSTGPTYGYTF
TRBJ1-1	TRBV19	CASRGGTANTEAFF
TRBJ2-5	TRBV6-1	CASTGGGPGETQYF
TRBJ1-5	TRBV20-1	CSAQTGTVDQPQHF
TRBJ1-2	TRBV28	CASMSQAHYGYTF
TRBJ1-1	TRBV6-5	CASSLSGEAFF
TRBJ1-2	TRBV6-1	CASRGTDNYGYTF